This T cell receptor beta chain was recorded in a study of blood T cell repertoires in COVID-19. The authors' processing: Counts of nucleated cells, estimated from reference gene primer amplification, were obtained. The method was immunoSEQ multiplex PCR; TCRdb's version includes in-frame clones alone and lacks a portion of them. For V, J and clone size, that table is used; D and trimming come from the DNA. The profile shows over 60,000 clones, around nine tenths of them singletons. The CDR3 contains 14 residues. Germline CDR1 is MGHRA and CDR2 is YSYEKL. Unmatched junction bases numbered 2, after V lost 3 bases and J lost 6 bases.

The clonotype comes from a woman aged 80 or over with active or convalescent COVID-19. The sample comprised peripheral blood. The chain couples TRBV4-1 to TRBJ2-2; 9 bases match TRBD2. CDR3 coding DNA: TGCGCCAGCAGCCAGGGACTAGCTCCCGGGGAGCTGTTTTTT. It codes for CASSQGLAPGELFF.